The 17 T cell receptor beta chains given below trace back to one sample, sequenced in a study of blood T cell repertoires in COVID-19 (dated by TCRdb to the early 2020s). The library relied on the immunoSEQ multiplex PCR assay. TCRdb obtained this table from immuneACCESS and retained in-frame rearrangements with V and J assigned. These tables miss some clones; where compared with another copy, unresolved V genes account for less than half of the shortfall, and the remainder is unexplained. This sample holds roughly 150,000 clones; roughly 80% were observed only once. Together, the top ten hold roughly 3.9% of the sample. The material sequenced was peripheral blood. Source of these receptors: a woman over 75 with acute or convalescent COVID-19.

V and J are TRBV11-2 and TRBJ1-2, with 8 bases lining up with TRBD1. Germline CDR1 SGHAT, CDR2 FQNNGV. V gave up 4 bases and J gave up 8 bases; unmatched junction bases: 12. The CDR3 sequence is 15 residues long. CDR3 nucleotides: TGTGCCAGCAGCTCTTTACGGACAGGGAGGTTGGGCTACACCTTC. Amino acids: CASSSLRTGRLGYTF. Combining the CDR3 with reference TRBV11-2 and TRBJ1-2 gives the whole variable domain EAGVAQSPRYKIIEKRQSVAFWCNPISGHATLYWYQQILGQGPKLLIQFQNNGVVDDSQLPKDRFSAERLKGVDSTLKIQPAKLEDSAVYLCASSSLRTGRLGYTFGSGTRLTVV.

The rearrangement joins TRBV6-2 or TRBV6-3 to TRBJ2-1, with a weak D call TRBD2 (6 bases). Germline values: CDR1 MNHEY, CDR2 SVGEGT. The CDR3 extends over 15 amino acids. The V end was cut by 4 bases, the J end by 6 bases, with 16 bases between. The CDR3 region has the DNA TGTGCCAGCAGTTTATCCGGGACTCCTTCCAATGAGCAGTTCTTC. This sequence encodes CASSLSGTPSNEQFF.

The chain carries TRBV28 and TRBJ2-2; D gene unclear. V dropped 6 bases and J dropped 6 bases, with 8 bases sitting between them. CDR3 size: 12 residues. CDR1 and CDR2 from the germline V gene are MDHEN and SYDVKM. In DNA form, the CDR3 reads TGTGCCAGCAGGGCATGGCCCGGGGAGCTGTTTTTT. Translated, it gives CASRAWPGELFF.

This clone was seen a handful of times. The chain combines TRBV18 with TRBJ1-3; no clear D. The CDR3 has 12 amino acids. Per germline, CDR1 KGHSH and CDR2 LQKENI. Trimming took 5 bases from V and 4 from J, leaving 6 bases between them. CDR3 bases: TGTGCCAGCTCATCCATGGGAAACACCATATATTTT. Residues: CASSSMGNTIYF.

The V gene is TRBV4-1, the J gene TRBJ2-5; perhaps TRBD2 as D (6 bases). Germline V lookup: CDR1 MGHRA, CDR2 YSYEKL. Trimming pared 4 bases from V and 5 bases from J, leaving 14 bases between. This CDR3 comprises 14 residues. CDR3 sequence reads: CASSPEGGQETQYF. The CDR3 nucleotides are TGCGCCAGCAGCCCCGAGGGAGGTCAGGAGACCCAGTACTTC.

J is TRBJ2-2 and V is TRBV6-1, with 7 bases fitting TRBD1. Germline V gene data show CDR1 as MNHNS and CDR2 as SASEGT. CDR3 length: 18 amino acids. With V trimmed by 4 bases and J by 3 bases, 14 bases remained unmatched. CDR3 coding DNA: TGTGCCAGCAGTGCCATGACAGGGTTGGTTTGGGACACCGGGGAGCTGTTTTTT. Its protein product is CASSAMTGLVWDTGELFF.

The chain has TRBV13 and TRBJ2-7, with 7 bases that match TRBD1. Germline V gives CDR1 PRHDT, CDR2 FYEKMQ (reference sequence). CDR3 length: 15 amino acids. V dropped 3 bases and J dropped 4; count of bases not matched to a gene: 9. In nucleotides, the CDR3 is TGTGCCAGCAGCTTTTCCTGGGACAGACAATACGAGCAGTACTTC. This gives the protein CASSFSWDRQYEQYF. Based on the CDR3 plus reference TRBV13 and TRBJ2-7, the full variable domain is AAGVIQSPRHLIKEKRETATLKCYPIPRHDTVYWYQQGPGQDPQFLISFYEKMQSDKGSIPDRFSAQQFSDYHSELNMSSLELGDSALYFCASSFSWDRQYEQYFGPGTRLTVT.

The rearrangement uses TRBV5-1 and TRBJ2-1; 8 nucleotides match TRBD1. V trimming: 4 bases; J trimming: 6 bases; junction bases outside the gene matches: 9. This CDR3 contains 15 residues. CDR1 is SGHRS and CDR2 is YFSETQ in the germline V gene. This chain's CDR3 is CASSPGQDLGNEQFF. Written as DNA, the CDR3 is TGCGCCAGCAGCCCGGGACAGGATTTGGGCAATGAGCAGTTCTTC.

V and J are TRBV30 and TRBJ2-1; D not resolved. Germline CDR1 and CDR2: GTSNPN and SVGIG (reference sequence). The CDR3 covers 13 residues. V dropped 2 bases and J dropped 4 bases, with 9 bases sitting between them. DNA for the CDR3: TGTGCCTGGAGTATAGTGCGGTACAATGAGCAGTTCTTC. Its protein product is CAWSIVRYNEQFF.

The V call is TRBV12-5, the J call TRBJ2-1; D may be TRBD2 (6 bases). CDR1 and CDR2 from the germline V gene are LGHNT and FRNRAP. This CDR3 has 13 residues. V was cut by 1 base and J by 6 bases, with 7 bases left in between. CDR3 nucleotides: TGTGCTAGTGGTTTGGCGGGGGTCAATGAGCAGTTCTTC. Protein product: CASGLAGVNEQFF.

This rearrangement joins TRBV7-9 to TRBJ2-1; a weak D match, TRBD1 (5 bases). Trimming stripped 6 bases from V and 7 bases from J, with 13 bases between. The CDR3 has 13 residues. The V gene's germline CDR1 is SEHNR and CDR2 FQNEAQ (reference sequence). CDR3 sequence: CASRQPNRNEQFF. Written as DNA, the CDR3 is TGTGCCAGCAGACAGCCGAACAGGAATGAGCAGTTCTTC. The full variable domain, in which reference TRBV7-9 and TRBJ2-1 provide the parts outside the CDR3, is DTGVSQNPRHKITKRGQNVTFRCDPISEHNRLYWYRQTLGQGPEFLTYFQNEAQLEKSRLLSDRFSAERPKGSFSTLEIQRTEQGDSAMYLCASRQPNRNEQFFGPGTRLTVL.

This clone was seen a few times. The chain links TRBV7-2 to TRBJ1-5, with TRBD1 matching 7 bases. This CDR3 contains 13 residues. CDR1 is SGHTA, CDR2 FQGNSA, per germline. V dropped 1 base and J dropped 7; count of bases not matched to a gene: 1. The chain's CDR3 is CASSLGRGQPQHF. The CDR3 nucleotides are TGTGCCAGCAGCTTAGGCAGGGGGCAGCCCCAGCATTTT.

The J gene is TRBJ2-5, the V gene TRBV12-5, with 8 bases aligning to TRBD2. CDR1 LGHNT and CDR2 FRNRAP come from the germline V gene. V shed 1 base, J shed 2 bases, and the junction held 3 bases outside the gene matches. The CDR3 spans 15 residues. This chain's CDR3 is CASGLGRGGQETQYF. CDR3 in DNA: TGTGCTAGTGGTTTGGGGCGCGGGGGGCAAGAGACCCAGTACTTC.

The chain joins TRBV6-5 to TRBJ2-1; 11 bases match TRBD2. The CDR3 runs to 14 residues. Trimming cost V 6 bases and J 6 bases; bases outside gene matches: 4. In germline, CDR1 is MNHEY, CDR2 SVGAGI. CDR3 protein: CASSQTSGGNEQFF. DNA of the CDR3: TGTGCCAGCAGCCAAACTAGCGGGGGCAATGAGCAGTTCTTC.

The V and J genes are TRBV7-6 and TRBJ1-5, with a possible D match to TRBD1 (5 bases). Trimming pared 5 bases from V and 6 bases from J, leaving 17 bases between. The CDR3 totals 15 residues. Germline-derived CDR1 and CDR2 are SGHVS and FNYEAQ. CDR3: CASSLQAGRGQPQHF. CDR3 coding DNA: TGTGCCAGCAGCCTCCAGGCAGGGAGGGGTCAGCCCCAGCATTTT.

This chain uses TRBV7-9 with TRBJ1-1; D is unclear. Germline V gene sequence: CDR1 SEHNR, CDR2 FQNEAQ (reference sequence). With 5 bases removed from V and 1 base from J, the gap between germline ends came to 11 bases. This CDR3 contains 14 residues. CDR3 DNA sequence: TGTGCCAGCAGCGACTCCCCGAGGAACACTGAAGCTTTCTTT. Amino acids: CASSDSPRNTEAFF.

This chain joins TRBV7-2 and TRBJ1-2, with D maybe TRBD1 (5 bases). Germline V lookup: CDR1 SGHTA, CDR2 FQGNSA. V gave up 2 bases and J gave up 5 bases, with 15 bases separating them. The CDR3 consists of 15 residues. CDR3 nucleotides: TGTGCCAGCAGCTTACAGGCGGGGGGTGGTTATGGCTACACCTTC. Translation gives CASSLQAGGGYGYTF. The whole variable domain, remainder taken from reference TRBV7-2 and TRBJ1-2, is GAGVSQSPSNKVTEKGKDVELRCDPISGHTALYWYRQSLGQGLEFLIYFQGNSAPDKSGLPSDRFSAERTGGSVSTLTIQRTQQEDSAVYLCASSLQAGGGYGYTFGSGTRLTVV.